This T cell receptor (beta chain) originates from a study of blood T cells in healthy people across ages. This clonotype was seen more than once but under ten times. Using a J-beta primer mix together with a sample-barcoded 5' primer, a second PCR was run for about 6 to 12 cycles. Each single sample gave us at least 2.5 million CDR3-containing paired-end reads. TCRdb used MiXCR to reprocess the 5' RACE reads, holding one entry per CDR3 protein. Of 700,000 to 850,000 distinct CDR3 sequences in the sample, roughly 53% are singletons; the top ten hold approximately 41%. Trimming pared 3 bases from V and 1 base from J, leaving 9 bases between. Germline loops: CDR1 DFQATT, CDR2 SNEGSKA (reference sequence). CDR3 length: 13 amino acids.

The sample comprised blood. This TCR came from a man of 80 years or more in good health. The chain is built from TRBV20-1 and TRBJ1-1, with D unresolved. CDR3 in amino acids: CSARGDSNTEAFF. CDR3 sequence (DNA): TGCAGTGCTAGGGGTGACTCGAACACTGAAGCTTTCTTT.